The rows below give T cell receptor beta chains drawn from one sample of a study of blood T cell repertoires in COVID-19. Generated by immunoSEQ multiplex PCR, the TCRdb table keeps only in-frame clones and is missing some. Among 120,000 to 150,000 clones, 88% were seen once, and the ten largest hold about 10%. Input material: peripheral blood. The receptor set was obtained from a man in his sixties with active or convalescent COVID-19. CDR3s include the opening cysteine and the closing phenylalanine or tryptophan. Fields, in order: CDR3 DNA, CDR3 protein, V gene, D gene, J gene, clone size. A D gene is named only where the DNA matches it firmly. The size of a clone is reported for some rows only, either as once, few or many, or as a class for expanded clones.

TGTGCCACCAGTGCCTCGGGACAGGGGGCGGCAGCTTTCTTT,CATSASGQGAAAFF,TRBV24-1,TRBD1,TRBJ1-1,-
TGTGCCAGTAGTATTGGAGTCGCTGGGGCCAACGTCCTGACTTTC,CASSIGVAGANVLTF,TRBV19,-,TRBJ2-6,-
TGTGCCAGCAGCGCCGGGACAGACTACGAGCAGTACTTC,CASSAGTDYEQYF,TRBV5-4,TRBD1,TRBJ2-7,-
TGTGCCACCAGTGAGGATGGACTTTTGGCGGGAGAGAATGAGCAGTTCTTC,CATSEDGLLAGENEQFF,TRBV24-1,TRBD2,TRBJ2-1,once
TGCGCCAGCAGCTTCCAGGGTCTGAGTCCAATGAGCACAGATACGCAGTATTTT,CASSFQGLSPMSTDTQYF,TRBV5-1,-,TRBJ2-3,-
TGTGCCAGCAGCTTCACGGATGGCTACACCTTC,CASSFTDGYTF,TRBV7-6,-,TRBJ1-2,-
TGTGCCAGCAGTCTCACGGGACAGGAGATTATGAACACTGAAGCTTTCTTT,CASSLTGQEIMNTEAFF,TRBV28,TRBD1,TRBJ1-1,-
TGTGCCAGCAGCTTCGCCAGGTTCACCGGGGAGCTGTTTTTT,CASSFARFTGELFF,TRBV5-5,-,TRBJ2-2,-
TGTGCCAGCAGCCCTTTCCCGGACAGGGCGGGCACTGAAGCTTTCTTT,CASSPFPDRAGTEAFF,TRBV6-6,TRBD1,TRBJ1-1,-
TGCGCCAGCAGCCAAGGTCTAAGACTAGCGGGGACGAATGAGCAGTTCTTC,CASSQGLRLAGTNEQFF,TRBV4-1,TRBD2,TRBJ2-1,-
TGTGCCAGCAGCTTAAGGGGGGCCAGGGGGCAAGAGACCCAGTACTTC,CASSLRGARGQETQYF,TRBV7-3,-,TRBJ2-5,-
TGCGCCAGCAGCGGGACAGGGACCTCCTACGAGCAGTACTTC,CASSGTGTSYEQYF,TRBV5-1,TRBD1,TRBJ2-7,-
TGTGCCAGCTCACCACAAAATGTTGGGGGGGCGGGCGGCACTGAAGCTTTCTTT,CASSPQNVGGAGGTEAFF,TRBV18,-,TRBJ1-1,-
TGTGCCAGCGGGCCGACAGGGAACAATCAGCCCCAGCATTTT,CASGPTGNNQPQHF,TRBV9,TRBD1,TRBJ1-5,-
TGTGCCAGCAGCTCAGGGTGGGCCCTTAATGAAAAACTGTTTTTT,CASSSGWALNEKLFF,TRBV7-6,-,TRBJ1-4,-
TGTGCCAGCAGTGCCTCTTGGACAGGGAAAAATCTCTACGAGCAGTACTTC,CASSASWTGKNLYEQYF,TRBV25-1,TRBD1,TRBJ2-7,-
TGTGCCACCAGCGGATACTCCACTAGCGGGAAAAGGACAGATACGCAGTATTTT,CATSGYSTSGKRTDTQYF,TRBV24-1,TRBD2,TRBJ2-3,-
TGTGCCAGCACAGGGGTATTCAAGGGCCCTGGAGGCTACACCTTC,CASTGVFKGPGGYTF,TRBV28,-,TRBJ1-2,once
TGCAGCGCTAAAAGTGGACTAGCGGGGTCCTACGAGCAGTACTTC,CSAKSGLAGSYEQYF,TRBV29-1,TRBD2,TRBJ2-7,few
TGTGCCAGCAGAAGGGGGGGGTCTAGCGGCCTCAATGAGCAGTTCTTC,CASRRGGSSGLNEQFF,TRBV11-2,-,TRBJ2-1,-
TGTGCCAGCAGCGCCCGGGGCCAGGGGGGCCCGAACACCGGGGAGCTGTTTTTT,CASSARGQGGPNTGELFF,TRBV7-9,-,TRBJ2-2,-
TGCAGCGTTGGGGGCGCGGATGGCTACACCTTC,CSVGGADGYTF,TRBV29-1,-,TRBJ1-2,-
TGTGCCAGCTCACCCCTAACTAGCGGGAGGACACGCACAGATACGCAGTATTTT,CASSPLTSGRTRTDTQYF,TRBV18,TRBD2,TRBJ2-3,-
TGCAGCGTTGGATCGTTGGACAACTACAATGAGCAGTTCTTC,CSVGSLDNYNEQFF,TRBV29-1,-,TRBJ2-1,-
TGTGCCAGCAGCGCGACCGGGACTCGGACCGGGGAGCTGTTTTTT,CASSATGTRTGELFF,TRBV5-4,-,TRBJ2-2,few
TGTGCCAGCTCACCTCCCGGGACATCCTCGATCTACGAGCAGTACTTC,CASSPPGTSSIYEQYF,TRBV18,-,TRBJ2-7,-
TGCGCCAGCAGCTCGGGACTAGCGGGTCGAGTTCCGTTCTTC,CASSSGLAGRVPFF,TRBV5-1,TRBD2,TRBJ2-1,-
TGTGCCAGCAGTGAGGACAGGGGTAACACCGGGGAGCTGTTTTTT,CASSEDRGNTGELFF,TRBV6-1,TRBD1,TRBJ2-2,-
TGTGCCAGCAGGAGGGGACTCACAGATACGCAGTATTTT,CASRRGLTDTQYF,TRBV2,-,TRBJ2-3,-
TGTGCCAGCAGTTTACCAGGGGGTACTAATGAAAAACTGTTTTTT,CASSLPGGTNEKLFF,TRBV28,TRBD1,TRBJ1-4,-
TGTGCCAGCAGATCTCTACCCGGGACAGTCTCTGGAAACACCATATATTTT,CASRSLPGTVSGNTIYF,TRBV28,TRBD1,TRBJ1-3,-
TGTGCCAGCAGCGTAGGTCTCCAGACGCCAGGTTTCTTT,CASSVGLQTPGFF,TRBV9,-,TRBJ1-1,once
TGTGCCGTGATGGGGAGAGGGCGCATATTCGCCAATGAGCAGTTCTTC,CAVMGRGRIFANEQFF,TRBV28,-,TRBJ2-1,-
TGTGCCAGCAGCGTCCCCGGGGGGGTCTACGAGCAGTACTTC,CASSVPGGVYEQYF,TRBV13,TRBD2,TRBJ2-7,-
TGTGCCAGCAGAGCCGGGACAGGGATTTTTAGCAATCAGCCCCAGCATTTT,CASRAGTGIFSNQPQHF,TRBV28,TRBD1,TRBJ1-5,-
TGCGCCAGCAGCCAAGATTACGGGGTCGCCTACGAGCAGTACTTC,CASSQDYGVAYEQYF,TRBV4-3,-,TRBJ2-7,-